Below, 4 T cell receptor beta chains from the same sample are listed, as sequenced in a study of blood T cell repertoires in COVID-19. Method: immunoSEQ multiplex PCR; TCRdb's copy keeps in-frame clones and lacks some. Of about 64,000 clones in the sample, under 95% were seen once. The sample comprised peripheral blood. These receptors all come from a human donor in a cohort sampled during active COVID-19.

The chain employs TRBV27 and TRBJ2-2; 9 nucleotides align to TRBD2. Germline values: CDR1 MNHEY, CDR2 SMNVEV (reference sequence). CDR3 length equals 17 residues. V was clipped by 5 bases and J by 0 bases; unmatched bases: 7. The CDR3 loop is CASSASAGGSNTGELFF. CDR3 nucleotides: TGTGCCAGCAGTGCATCAGCGGGAGGCTCGAACACCGGGGAGCTGTTTTTT.

The CDR3, as DNA: TGTGCCAGCAGCCCTCCTAGCGGGACTAATCAAGAGACCCAGTACTTC. This sequence encodes CASSPPSGTNQETQYF. The gene calls are TRBV28 and TRBJ2-5; 9 bases are shared with TRBD2. CDR3 length: 16 residues. Germline CDR1 MDHEN, CDR2 SYDVKM. After removal of 6 bases from V and 2 bases from J, the junction contained 10 bases not matched to a gene.

The chain recombines TRBV6-1 with TRBJ1-1; D unclear. Trimming removed 2 bases from V and 5 bases from J, with 9 bases in between. CDR1 MNHNS and CDR2 SASEGT come from the germline V gene. The CDR3 sequence is 13 residues long. In DNA form, the CDR3 reads TGTGCCAGCAGTGAACCCAGACTAACTGAAGCTTTCTTT. Translated, it gives CASSEPRLTEAFF.

The J gene is TRBJ2-2, the V gene TRBV14; 7 nucleotides line up with TRBD2. CDR3 length equals 15 residues. Germline V gene sequence: CDR1 SGHDN, CDR2 FVKESK. Trimming removed 6 bases from V and 3 bases from J; junction bases left unmatched: 7. The CDR3 here is CASRRGGLYTGELFF. The CDR3 nucleotides are TGTGCCAGCAGGAGGGGAGGGCTGTACACCGGGGAGCTGTTTTTT.